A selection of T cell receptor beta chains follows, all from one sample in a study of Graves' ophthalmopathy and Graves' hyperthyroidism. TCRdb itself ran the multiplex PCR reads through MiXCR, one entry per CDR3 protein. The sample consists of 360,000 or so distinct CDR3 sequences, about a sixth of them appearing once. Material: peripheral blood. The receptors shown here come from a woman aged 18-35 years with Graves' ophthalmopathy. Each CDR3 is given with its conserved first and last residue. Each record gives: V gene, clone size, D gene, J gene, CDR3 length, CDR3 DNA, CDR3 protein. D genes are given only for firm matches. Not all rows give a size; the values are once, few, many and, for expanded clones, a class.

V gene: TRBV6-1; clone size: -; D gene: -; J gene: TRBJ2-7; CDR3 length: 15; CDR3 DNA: TGTGCCAGCTTCTCTCGACACACGAGCTCCTACGAGCAGTACTTC; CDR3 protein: CASFSRHTSSYEQYF
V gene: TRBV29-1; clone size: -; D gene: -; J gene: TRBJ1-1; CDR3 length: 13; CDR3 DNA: TGCAGCGTGGGGTACGGAGTGAACACTGAAGCTTTCTTT; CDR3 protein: CSVGYGVNTEAFF
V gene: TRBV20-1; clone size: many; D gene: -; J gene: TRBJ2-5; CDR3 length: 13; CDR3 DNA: TGCAGTGCTAGCCAGTTTGGGGAAGAGACCCAGTACTTC; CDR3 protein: CSASQFGEETQYF
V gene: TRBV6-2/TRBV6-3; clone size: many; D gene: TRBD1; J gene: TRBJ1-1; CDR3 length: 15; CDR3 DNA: TGTGCCAGCAGTTTTACAGGGGGGATGAACACTGAAGCTTTCTTT; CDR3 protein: CASSFTGGMNTEAFF
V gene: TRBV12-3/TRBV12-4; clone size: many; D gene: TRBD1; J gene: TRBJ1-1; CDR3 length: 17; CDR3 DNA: TGTGCCAGCAGTCCCTCCCAGACAGGGATCATGAACACTGAAGCTTTCTTT; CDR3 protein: CASSPSQTGIMNTEAFF
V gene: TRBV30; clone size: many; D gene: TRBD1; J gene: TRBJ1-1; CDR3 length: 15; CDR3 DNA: TGTGCCTGGAGTGCCCCGACAGGGATGAACACTGAAGCTTTCTTT; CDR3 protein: CAWSAPTGMNTEAFF
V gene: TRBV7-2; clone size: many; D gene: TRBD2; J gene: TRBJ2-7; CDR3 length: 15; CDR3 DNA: TGTGCCAGCAGCCAAAGCGGGGGGGCCTACTACGAGCAGTACTTC; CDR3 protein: CASSQSGGAYYEQYF
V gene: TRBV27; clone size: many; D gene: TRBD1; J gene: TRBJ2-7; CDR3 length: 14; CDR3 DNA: TGTGCCAGCACCCGACAGGGGCTGTATGGCGAGCAGTACTTC; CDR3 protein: CASTRQGLYGEQYF
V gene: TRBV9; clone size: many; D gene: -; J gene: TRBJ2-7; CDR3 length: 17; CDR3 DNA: TGTGCCAGCAGCTCCAGTGGGCAGTTCGGGGGCAGGAACGAGCAGTACTTC; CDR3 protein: CASSSSGQFGGRNEQYF
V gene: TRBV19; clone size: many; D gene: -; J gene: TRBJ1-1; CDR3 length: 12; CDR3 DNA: TGTGCCAGTAGTATGCCTCCAAGTGAAGCTTTCTTT; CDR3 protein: CASSMPPSEAFF
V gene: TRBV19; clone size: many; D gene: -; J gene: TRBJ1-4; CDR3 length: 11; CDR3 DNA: TGTGCCAGTACCGACGATGAAAAACTGTTTTTT; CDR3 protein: CASTDDEKLFF
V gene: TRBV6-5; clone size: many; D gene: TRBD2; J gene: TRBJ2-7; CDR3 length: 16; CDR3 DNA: TGTGCCAGCAGTTACTCAGGCGGGGGAGGTACCTACGAGCAGTACTTC; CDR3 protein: CASSYSGGGGTYEQYF
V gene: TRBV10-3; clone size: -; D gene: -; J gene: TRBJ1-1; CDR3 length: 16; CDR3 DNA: TGTGCCATCAGTGACCTTGGTTACCGTGGAGAAACTGAAGCTTTCTTT; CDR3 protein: CAISDLGYRGETEAFF
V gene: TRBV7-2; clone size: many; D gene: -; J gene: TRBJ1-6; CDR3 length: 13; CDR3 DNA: TGTGCCAGCAGCTTAGGACCGAATTCACCCCTCCACTTT; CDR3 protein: CASSLGPNSPLHF
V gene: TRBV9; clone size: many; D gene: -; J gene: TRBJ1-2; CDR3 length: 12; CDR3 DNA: TGTGCCAGCAGCGTAGCGACAGCTGGCTACACCTTC; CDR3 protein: CASSVATAGYTF
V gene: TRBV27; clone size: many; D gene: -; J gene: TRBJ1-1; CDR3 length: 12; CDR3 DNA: TGTGCCAGCAGTTTCCGGGGGCAGAAAGCTTTCTTT; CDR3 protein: CASSFRGQKAFF
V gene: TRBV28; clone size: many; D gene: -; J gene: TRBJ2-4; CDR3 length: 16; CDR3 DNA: TGTGCCAGCAGGCCGGGGACTCCCATAGCCAAAAACATTCAGTACTTC; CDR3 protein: CASRPGTPIAKNIQYF
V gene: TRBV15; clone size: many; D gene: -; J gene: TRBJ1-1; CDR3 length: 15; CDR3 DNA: TGTGCCACCGAAGAGGCACGGGGGGGATTGACTGAAGCTTTCTTT; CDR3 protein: CATEEARGGLTEAFF
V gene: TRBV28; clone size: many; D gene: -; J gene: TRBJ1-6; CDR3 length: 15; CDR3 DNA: TGTGCCAGCAAACCTTTAAGAGGGTGGAGTTCACCCCTCCACTTT; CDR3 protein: CASKPLRGWSSPLHF
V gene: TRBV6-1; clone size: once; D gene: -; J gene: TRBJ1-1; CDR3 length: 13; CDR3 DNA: TGTGCCAGCACCTACACCATGAACACTGAAGCTTTCTTT; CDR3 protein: CASTYTMNTEAFF
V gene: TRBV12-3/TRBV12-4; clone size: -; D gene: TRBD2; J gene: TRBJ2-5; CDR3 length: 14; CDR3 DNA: TGTGCCAGCATGGTAGCGGGAGCGGGGGAGACCCAGTACTTC; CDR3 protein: CASMVAGAGETQYF
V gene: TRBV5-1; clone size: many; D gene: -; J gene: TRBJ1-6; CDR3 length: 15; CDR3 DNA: TGCGCCAGCAGCTCCCAAGGACCGCCCGATTCACCCCTCCACTTT; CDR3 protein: CASSSQGPPDSPLHF
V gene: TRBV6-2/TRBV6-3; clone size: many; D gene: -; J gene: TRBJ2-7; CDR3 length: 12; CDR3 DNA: TGTGCCAGCAAGTCAGCGACCTACGAGCAGTACTTC; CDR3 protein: CASKSATYEQYF
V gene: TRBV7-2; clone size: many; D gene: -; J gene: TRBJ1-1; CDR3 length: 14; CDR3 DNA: TGTGCCAGCAGCCCTGGACAGACGAACACTGAAGCTTTCTTT; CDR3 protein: CASSPGQTNTEAFF
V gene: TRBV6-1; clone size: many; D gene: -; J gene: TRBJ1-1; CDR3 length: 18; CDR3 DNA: TGTGCCAGCAGTGAAGCGGAGGGGAACCTCTTGCGGCACTGGGAAGCTTTCTTT; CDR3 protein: CASSEAEGNLLRHWEAFF
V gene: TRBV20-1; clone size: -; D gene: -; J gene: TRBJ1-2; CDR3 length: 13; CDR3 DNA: TGCAGTGCTAGACGGGTATCGGGAGACGGCTACACCTTC; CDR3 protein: CSARRVSGDGYTF
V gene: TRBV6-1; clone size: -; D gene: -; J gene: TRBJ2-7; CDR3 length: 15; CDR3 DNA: TGTGCCAGCACCGAAGATGGGGGGCCCATCTACGAGCAGTACTTC; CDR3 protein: CASTEDGGPIYEQYF
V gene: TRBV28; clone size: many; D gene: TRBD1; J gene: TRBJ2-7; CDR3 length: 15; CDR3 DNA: TGTGCCAGCACCCCCCGGCGCAGGGGGACCTACGAGCAGTACTTC; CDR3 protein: CASTPRRRGTYEQYF
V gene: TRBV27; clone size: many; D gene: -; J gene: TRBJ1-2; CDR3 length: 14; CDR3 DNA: TGTGCCAGCAGTTTTGATGGGACACACTATGGCTACACCTTC; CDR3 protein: CASSFDGTHYGYTF